This entry lists 22 T cell receptor beta chains sequenced from one sample in a study of CD8 T cells in ankylosing spondylitis. Each CDR3 protein gets one entry after TCRdb re-called the 5' RACE reads with MiXCR. The sample lists 250,000 to 350,000 distinct CDR3 sequences, 20% occurring once. Source material: blood, either unsorted or a sorted T cell fraction (not recorded which). Source of these receptors: a female donor with ankylosing spondylitis or in good health (not recorded which).

This clonotype has only a few counts. The chain uses TRBV18 and TRBJ2-7; D is unresolved. The ends were cut back, 2 bases at V and 5 bases at J, with 13 bases in the middle. The germline V gene has CDR1 KGHSH and CDR2 LQKENI. The CDR3 covers 14 residues. The CDR3 sequence: CASSPGKIVDEQYF. The DNA for the CDR3 is TGTGCCAGCTCACCAGGCAAGATTGTGGACGAGCAGTACTTC.

This clonotype has a handful of counts. V is TRBV7-6 and J is TRBJ1-5, with 7 bases that match TRBD1. CDR3 size: 16 residues. Germline V gives CDR1 SGHVS, CDR2 FNYEAQ. V was pared by 1 base and J by 5 bases, with 8 bases of the junction left unmatched. The CDR3 DNA reads as TGTGCCAGCAGCTTAGGTTTAAGGACAGGAGATCAGCCCCAGCATTTT. Protein product: CASSLGLRTGDQPQHF.

This clonotype has just a few counts. The chain uses TRBV7-6 and TRBJ2-1; no clear D gene. With 2 bases removed from V and 0 bases from J, the gap between germline ends came to 14 bases. Germline V lookup: CDR1 SGHVS, CDR2 FNYEAQ. The CDR3 sequence is 17 residues long. This CDR3 reads CASSLSGQRISYNEQFF. CDR3 DNA sequence: TGTGCCAGCAGCTTAAGTGGGCAGCGAATCTCCTACAATGAGCAGTTCTTC.

This clonotype was found a few times. This rearrangement joins TRBV6-1 to TRBJ2-1; D may be TRBD2 (6 bases). CDR1 and CDR2 (germline): MNHNS, SASEGT. The V end lost 8 bases, the J end lost 10 bases, and 21 bases lay between the germline ends. The CDR3 has 14 residues. CDR3 in amino acids: CASSRAQGGREQFF. CDR3 DNA: TGTGCCAGCTCCCGAGCCCAGGGAGGTAGGGAGCAGTTCTTC.

The chain has TRBV20-1 and TRBJ2-1; D is possibly TRBD2 (6 bases). Trimming left V 3 bases short and J 0 bases short, with 12 bases between. Germline V gene lookup returns CDR1 DFQATT and CDR2 SNEGSKA (reference sequence). This CDR3 is built from 15 residues. CDR3 bases: TGCAGTGCTAGGGGACTTCCGAGCTCCTACAATGAGCAGTTCTTC. Translation: CSARGLPSSYNEQFF.

This clonotype was seen a handful of times. This chain connects TRBV12-3 or TRBV12-4 to TRBJ2-1; 11 positions agree with TRBD2. Unmatched junction bases numbered 0, after V lost 3 bases and J lost 5 bases. The CDR3 is 14 residues long. In DNA, the CDR3 is TGTGCCAGCAGTTTTAGCGGGAGGGACAATGAGCAGTTCTTC. It yields the protein CASSFSGRDNEQFF.

J is TRBJ2-2 and V is TRBV6-2 or TRBV6-3; 11 bases match TRBD2. This CDR3 has 17 amino acids. From germline, CDR1 is MNHEY and CDR2 SVGEGT. V dropped 2 bases and J dropped 0; count of bases not matched to a gene: 2. The CDR3 DNA sequence: TGTGCCAGCAGTTACGGACTAGCGGGCGCGAACACCGGGGAGCTGTTTTTT. Translating it yields CASSYGLAGANTGELFF.

The chain couples TRBV19 to TRBJ1-1; perhaps TRBD1 as D (6 bases). Looked up from germline, CDR1 is LNHDA and CDR2 is SQIVND (reference sequence). There are 17 residues in the CDR3. V lost 4 bases, J lost 0 bases, and 18 bases lay in between. The CDR3, as DNA: TGTGCCAGTAGTACCCCTCCGGGACAACTCATGAACACTGAAGCTTTCTTT. It yields the protein CASSTPPGQLMNTEAFF.

The gene calls are TRBV5-1 and TRBJ2-5; a weak D match, TRBD2 (5 bases). The CDR3 is made up of 14 amino acids. CDR1 and CDR2 (germline): SGHRS, YFSETQ. Trimming pared 1 base from V and 4 bases from J, leaving 11 bases between. The CDR3 spells CASSLIRDGETQYF. In DNA, the CDR3 is TGCGCCAGCAGCTTGATCCGGGATGGAGAGACCCAGTACTTC.

V gene TRBV20-1 combines with J gene TRBJ2-7, with D possibly TRBD2 on 6 matching bases. Trimming removed 6 bases from V and 11 bases from J, with 17 bases in between. The CDR3 has 11 residues. Looked up from germline, CDR1 is DFQATT and CDR2 is SNEGSKA (reference sequence). CDR3 loop: CSAGTSFHEYF. The DNA for the CDR3 is TGCAGTGCCGGAACTAGCTTTCATGAGTACTTC.

This chain joins TRBV27 and TRBJ1-5, with 7 positions matching TRBD1. The ends lost 5 bases at V and 0 bases at J; junction bases unmatched: 7. Per germline, CDR1 MNHEY and CDR2 SMNVEV (reference sequence). The CDR3 contains 16 residues. The CDR3, as DNA: TGTGCCAGCAGTCCGTCAGGGGGTTATAGCAATCAGCCCCAGCATTTT. Encoded protein: CASSPSGGYSNQPQHF.

This chain uses TRBV20-1 with TRBJ2-5; 8 bases agree with TRBD1. The CDR3 loop spans 14 amino acids. Germline CDR1 is DFQATT and CDR2 is SNEGSKA (reference sequence). Trimming removed 3 bases from V and 4 bases from J; junction bases left unmatched: 7. The CDR3 region has the DNA TGCAGTGCTAGGGAGACAGGGGTGAGAGAGACCCAGTACTTC. It encodes CSARETGVRETQYF.

This rearrangement joins TRBV5-5 to TRBJ2-1; 7 bases match TRBD2. The trim removed 9 bases at V and 7 bases at J, leaving 13 bases unmatched. The CDR3 consists of 14 residues. Germline CDR1 and CDR2: SGHKS and YYEKEE (reference sequence). The CDR3 coding sequence is TGTGCCATGGGCCCGGGCCTAGCGGCAAATGAGCAGTTCTTC. Encoded protein: CAMGPGLAANEQFF.

In its sample, this clonotype was seen many times. This chain links TRBV5-1 with TRBJ2-5; tentatively, D is TRBD1 (5 bases). The germline V gene has CDR1 SGHRS and CDR2 YFSETQ. Deletions cut 2 bases from V and 2 bases from J, with 13 bases between. This CDR3 comprises 15 residues. The CDR3: CASSFRTPPQETQYF. CDR3 bases: TGCGCCAGCAGCTTCCGGACACCTCCTCAAGAGACCCAGTACTTC.

The chain employs TRBV7-9 and TRBJ2-1; TRBD2 matches at 7 bases. This CDR3 has 16 amino acids. CDR1 is SEHNR, CDR2 FQNEAQ, per germline (reference sequence). V dropped 5 bases and J dropped 5; count of bases not matched to a gene: 12. The CDR3 DNA reads TGTGCCAGCAGCCCGCCGGGGGGAGGGAGGGACAATGAGCAGTTCTTC. Residues: CASSPPGGGRDNEQFF. Using reference TRBV7-9 and TRBJ2-1 for the parts outside the CDR3, the full variable domain is DTGVSQNPRHKITKRGQNVTFRCDPISEHNRLYWYRQTLGQGPEFLTYFQNEAQLEKSRLLSDRFSAERPKGSFSTLEIQRTEQGDSAMYLCASSPPGGGRDNEQFFGPGTRLTVL.

The table lists this clonotype with a few counts. The rearrangement uses TRBV29-1 and TRBJ1-2; D is unresolved. CDR1 is SQVTM and CDR2 is ANQGSEA in the germline V gene. CDR3 length: 13 residues. V was pared by 2 bases and J by 4 bases, with 11 bases between. The CDR3 protein is CSVEQQLPYGYTF. The DNA of the CDR3 is TGCAGCGTTGAACAACAGTTACCCTATGGCTACACCTTC.

This chain uses TRBV6-1 with TRBJ2-7; no firm D call. The germline V gene encodes CDR1 MNHNS and CDR2 SASEGT. CDR3 length: 13 amino acids. V was cut by 10 bases and J by 6 bases, with 19 bases left in between. The CDR3 bases are TGTGCCACAAAGCGCTTCGATACGGGCGAGCAGTACTTC. Translation gives CATKRFDTGEQYF.

The rearrangement joins TRBV13 to TRBJ2-7; D perhaps matches TRBD1 (5 bases). V shed 3 bases and J shed 5 bases, with 11 bases lying between them. Germline lookup yields CDR1 PRHDT and CDR2 FYEKMQ (reference sequence). The CDR3 spans 13 residues. CDR3 nucleotide sequence: TGTGCCAGCAGCTTCAGGGTTATGAACGAGCAGTACTTC. Its protein is CASSFRVMNEQYF.

This clonotype turned up a few times. This rearrangement joins TRBV12-3 or TRBV12-4 to TRBJ2-3, with TRBD2 as a possible D gene (5 bases). Trimming left V 3 bases short and J 5 bases short, with 12 bases between. The CDR3 runs to 14 residues. CDR3 in DNA: TGTGCCAGCAGTTTTGAGGCGGGTGGAGATACGCAGTATTTT. It specifies CASSFEAGGDTQYF.

This clonotype has more than one count but fewer than ten. CDR3 sequence (DNA): TGCAGCGCCAGACAGACCCAAGAGACCCAGTACTTC. Its translation: CSARQTQETQYF. This chain connects TRBV29-1 to TRBJ2-5; D is perhaps TRBD1 (5 bases). Between the trimmed V and J ends, which lost 7 bases and 1 base, there was a span of 10 bases. Germline assignment: CDR1 SQVTM and CDR2 ANQGSEA. The CDR3 is made up of 12 amino acids.

This clonotype came up a few times. V usage is TRBV24-1 and J usage is TRBJ1-5, with TRBD1 matching 11 bases. This CDR3 spans 15 amino acids. Germline CDR1 reads KGHDR; CDR2 reads SFDVKD. The junction had 2 bases not matched to a gene; V was cut back by 3 bases and J by 5 bases. For the CDR3, the DNA is TGTGCCACCAGTGATAGGACAGGGGGCGATCAGCCCCAGCATTTT. It codes for CATSDRTGGDQPQHF.

This clonotype came up a few times. The DNA of the CDR3 is TGTGCCAGCAGTTACTCGCTAGCGGGCACCGCGGGGGAGCAGTACTTC. Amino acids: CASSYSLAGTAGEQYF. The chain uses TRBV6-5 and TRBJ2-7, with 8 bases identical to TRBD2. With 0 bases clipped from V and 7 bases from J, the junction kept 11 bases outside the gene matches. Germline CDR1 is MNHEY and CDR2 is SVGAGI. The CDR3 extends over 16 amino acids.